This T cell receptor (beta chain) was sequenced in a study of cytomegalovirus exposure and HLA in healthy donors. J was trimmed by 8 bases and V by 4 bases; bases with no gene match: 1. The CDR3 extends over 13 amino acids. The germline V gene has CDR1 MNHEY and CDR2 SMNVEV (reference sequence). Clones were read by immunoSEQ multiplex PCR, and TCRdb kept only the in-frame ones, dropping some. The repertoire holds fewer than 55,000 clones, around 91% seen once, with almost 1.5% in the top ten. The receptor was derived from a man in his late teens or twenties in good health and CMV-seronegative. V is TRBV27 and J is TRBJ2-1; 11 nucleotides agree with TRBD2. Input material: PBMCs. The CDR3 DNA follows: TGTGCCAGCAGTTGGACTAGCGGGTATGAGCAGTTCTTC. Encoded protein: CASSWTSGYEQFF.